The 23 T cell receptor beta chains reported below all come from one sample, sequenced in a study of T cell changes during pregnancy in multiple sclerosis. Clones were read by immunoSEQ multiplex PCR, and TCRdb kept only the in-frame ones, dropping some. The data show about 36,000 clones, around 94% seen once. The sequenced sample was PBMCs (not recorded whether the cells were cultured). These receptors were obtained from a female donor with multiple sclerosis, enrolled in a pregnancy study.

This clone has a handful of counts. The chain employs TRBV5-1 and TRBJ2-1; perhaps D is TRBD1 or TRBD2 (5 bases each). This CDR3 spans 14 amino acids. The germline gives CDR1 SGHRS, CDR2 YFSETQ. Trimming cost V 3 bases and J 1 base, with 8 bases left between them. CDR3 sequence (DNA): TGCGCCAGCAGCTCGGGGCTATCCTACAATGAGCAGTTCTTC. Amino acids: CASSSGLSYNEQFF.

This clone was picked up one time. This chain links TRBV5-4 with TRBJ1-1; D is undetermined. Germline CDR1 is SGHNT and CDR2 is YYREEE (reference sequence). V dropped 4 bases and J dropped 1 base, with 8 bases sitting between them. CDR3 length equals 13 residues. The CDR3 loop is CASSTGQNTEAFF. CDR3 DNA: TGTGCCAGCAGCACCGGCCAGAACACTGAAGCTTTCTTT.

The chain recombines TRBV7-9 with TRBJ2-7; no clear D. CDR1 and CDR2 (germline): SEHNR, FQNEAQ (reference sequence). Trimming pared 7 bases from V and 2 bases from J, leaving 18 bases between. This CDR3 has 15 amino acids. DNA of the CDR3: TGTGCCAGCACCGACAAGACGGGCTATACCTACGAGCAGTACTTC. Its protein is CASTDKTGYTYEQYF.

This clone appeared once. The rearrangement links TRBV4-1 to TRBJ1-5; no clear D gene. Per the germline V gene, CDR1 is MGHRA and CDR2 is YSYEKL. Trimming removed 2 bases at V and 6 bases at J, with 8 bases between. CDR3 length equals 13 residues. CDR3 in DNA: TGCGCCAGCAGCCAAAAGGATGCTCAGCCCCAGCATTTT. Its translation: CASSQKDAQPQHF.

The chain employs TRBV18 and TRBJ2-3; 11 bases align to TRBD2. V shed 3 bases, J shed 0 bases, and the junction held 2 bases outside the gene matches. The CDR3 sequence is 16 residues long. Per germline, CDR1 KGHSH and CDR2 LQKENI. As DNA, the CDR3 is TGTGCCAGCTCACCCGGACTAGCGGGTAGCACAGATACGCAGTATTTT. It codes for CASSPGLAGSTDTQYF.

This clone was detected only once. The chain joins TRBV9 to TRBJ2-1; D unclear. Germline V CDR1 and CDR2: SGDLS, YYNGEE. V was clipped by 1 base and J by 8 bases, with 10 bases between them. CDR3 length: 13 residues. The CDR3 DNA reads TGTGCCAGCAGCGTACCCTGGGTGGATGAGCAGTTCTTC. This translates into CASSVPWVDEQFF.

The V and J genes are TRBV7-9 and TRBJ2-7; D perhaps matches TRBD2 (6 bases). Between the trimmed V and J ends, which lost 5 bases and 0 bases, there was a span of 17 bases. Germline V gene data show CDR1 as SEHNR and CDR2 as FQNEAQ (reference sequence). CDR3 length equals 16 residues. The CDR3 DNA follows: TGTGCCAGCAGCGATCGACTAGAGGGGAGCTCCTACGAGCAGTACTTC. Translated, it gives CASSDRLEGSSYEQYF. The entire variable domain, with the rest obtained from reference TRBV7-9 and TRBJ2-7, is as follows: DTGVSQNPRHKITKRGQNVTFRCDPISEHNRLYWYRQTLGQGPEFLTYFQNEAQLEKSRLLSDRFSAERPKGSFSTLEIQRTEQGDSAMYLCASSDRLEGSSYEQYFGPGTRLTVT.

The rearrangement uses TRBV28 and TRBJ2-3; weak D call: TRBD1 (6 bases). The CDR3 extends over 14 amino acids. With 2 bases removed from V and 5 bases from J, the gap between germline ends came to 11 bases. CDR1 and CDR2 from the germline V gene are MDHEN and SYDVKM. CDR3 nucleotides: TGTGCCAGCAGTTTAACACAGGGAAAAGATACGCAGTATTTT. Translation: CASSLTQGKDTQYF.

The chain couples TRBV5-6 to TRBJ2-5, with D possibly being TRBD1 (5 bases). Trimming removed 6 bases at V and 3 bases at J, with 18 bases between. Germline V gene lookup returns CDR1 SGHDT and CDR2 YYEEEE. The CDR3 spans 15 residues. The CDR3 nucleotides are TGTGCCAGCACCAAACCACAGGACCCAAAAGAGACCCAGTACTTC. This sequence encodes CASTKPQDPKETQYF.

The genes are TRBV2 and TRBJ2-7; 7 positions match TRBD2. J lost 3 bases, V lost 5 bases, and 7 bases had no gene match. This CDR3 spans 14 amino acids. Germline V CDR1 and CDR2: SNHLY, FYNNEI. The CDR3: CASSPRLANYEQYF. Here the CDR3 DNA reads TGTGCCAGCAGTCCCCGACTAGCCAACTACGAGCAGTACTTC. The full variable domain, completed using reference TRBV2 and TRBJ2-7, is EPEVTQTPSHQVTQMGQEVILRCVPISNHLYFYWYRQILGQKVEFLVSFYNNEISEKSEIFDDQFSVERPDGSNFTLKIRSTKLEDSAMYFCASSPRLANYEQYFGPGTRLTVT.

This clone was seen just once. The gene calls are TRBV10-1 and TRBJ2-3; no definite D call. CDR1 is WNHNN and CDR2 is SYGVQD in the germline V gene (reference sequence). Trimming removed 3 bases from V and 6 bases from J, with 10 bases in between. This CDR3 has 13 amino acids. CDR3: CASSDLVSDTQYF. The CDR3, as DNA: TGCGCCAGCAGTGACCTAGTCTCGGATACGCAGTATTTT.

The chain carries TRBV29-1 and TRBJ2-1; 9 bases map to TRBD2. Germline V gives CDR1 SQVTM, CDR2 ANQGSEA. The J segment lost 9 bases and the V segment lost 1 base, leaving 7 bases of the junction unmatched. This CDR3 has 14 residues. The CDR3 loop reads CSVEGLAGTGEQFF. The CDR3 bases are TGCAGCGTTGAAGGGCTAGCGGGGACGGGTGAGCAGTTCTTC.

The chain recombines TRBV29-1 with TRBJ2-1, with D perhaps matching TRBD1 or TRBD2 (5 bases each). This CDR3 spans 12 amino acids. The V end lost 6 bases, the J end lost 4 bases, and 10 bases lay between the germline ends. The germline CDR1 and CDR2 sequences are SQVTM and ANQGSEA. CDR3 sequence reads: CSVGDGYNEQFF. CDR3 coding DNA: TGCAGCGTCGGGGACGGATACAATGAGCAGTTCTTC.

There are a few counts of this clone. Here the CDR3 reads CASGGRETQYF. The CDR3 nucleotides read TGTGCAAGTGGGGGACGTGAGACCCAGTACTTC. V and J are TRBV7-9 and TRBJ2-5; D could derive from TRBD1 or TRBD2 (5 bases each). Germline assignment: CDR1 SEHNR and CDR2 FQNEAQ (reference sequence). The CDR3 has 11 residues.

The rearrangement links TRBV7-9 to TRBJ2-1; D is possibly TRBD1 (6 bases). The CDR3 extends over 14 amino acids. CDR1 is SEHNR and CDR2 is FQNEAQ in the germline V gene (reference sequence). The V and J ends lost 8 bases and 5 bases respectively, with 16 bases between them. CDR3 sequence reads: CASGRVGDNNEQFF. The CDR3 nucleotides are TGTGCCAGCGGACGGGTTGGGGACAACAATGAGCAGTTCTTC.

The gene calls are TRBV25-1 and TRBJ1-1, with TRBD1 identical over 7 bases. J was trimmed by 12 bases and V by 4 bases; bases with no gene match: 11. Germline V gives CDR1 MGHDK, CDR2 SYGVNS. This CDR3 comprises 13 residues. This CDR3 is CASSGLGRGRSFF. The CDR3 DNA reads as TGTGCCAGCAGTGGCCTCGGAAGGGGGCGATCTTTCTTT.

This chain connects TRBV5-1 to TRBJ2-2, with D perhaps given as TRBD1 or TRBD2 (6 bases each). The CDR3 covers 17 residues. Trimming pared 4 bases from V and 0 bases from J, leaving 16 bases between. Germline-derived CDR1 and CDR2 are SGHRS and YFSETQ. CDR3 amino acids: CASSPPSRGANTGELFF. The CDR3 DNA reads as TGCGCCAGCAGCCCCCCCTCGAGGGGGGCGAACACCGGGGAGCTGTTTTTT.

The genes are TRBV5-1 and TRBJ2-7; D is unclear. There are 14 residues in the CDR3. Trimming stripped 0 bases from V and 4 bases from J, with 11 bases between. The germline V gene has CDR1 SGHRS and CDR2 YFSETQ. This CDR3 reads CASSLASGRYEQYF. The CDR3 nucleotides read TGCGCCAGCAGCTTGGCATCTGGGCGGTACGAGCAGTACTTC.

This rearrangement joins TRBV29-1 to TRBJ2-7; weak D call: TRBD1 (6 bases). There are 13 residues in the CDR3. The ends were cut back, 4 bases at V and 0 bases at J, with 10 bases in the middle. Germline values: CDR1 SQVTM, CDR2 ANQGSEA. CDR3: CSVVTDSSYEQYF. The CDR3 DNA sequence: TGCAGCGTTGTTACGGACAGCTCCTACGAGCAGTACTTC.

The chain couples TRBV19 to TRBJ2-1; D may be TRBD2 (6 bases). The length of the CDR3 is 14 residues. CDR1 is LNHDA, CDR2 SQIVND, per germline (reference sequence). Trimming took off 5 bases at V and 1 base at J, with 9 bases between the two ends. CDR3 nucleotides: TGTGCCAGTAGTGTTAGCGGATCCTACAATGAGCAGTTCTTC. It encodes CASSVSGSYNEQFF.

This sequence joins TRBV7-3 and TRBJ2-5, with TRBD1 as a possible D gene (5 bases). This CDR3 region has 13 residues. The V gene's germline CDR1 is SGHTA and CDR2 FQGTGA. V gave up 0 bases and J gave up 3 bases, with 5 bases separating them. The CDR3: CASSLTGEETQYF. In DNA, the CDR3 is TGTGCCAGCAGCTTAACAGGGGAAGAGACCCAGTACTTC.

The chain links TRBV5-1 to TRBJ2-5; D remains ambiguous. Germline CDR1 and CDR2: SGHRS and YFSETQ. Trimming removed 0 bases from V and 2 bases from J, with 8 bases in between. The CDR3 is 14 residues long. The DNA for the CDR3 is TGCGCCAGCAGCTTGGGCAGTACACAAGAGACCCAGTACTTC. Translation gives CASSLGSTQETQYF. Using reference TRBV5-1 and TRBJ2-5 for the parts outside the CDR3, the full variable domain is KAGVTQTPRYLIKTRGQQVTLSCSPISGHRSVSWYQQTPGQGLQFLFEYFSETQRNKGNFPGRFSGRQFSNSRSEMNVSTLELGDSALYLCASSLGSTQETQYFGPGTRLLVL.

The gene calls are TRBV11-2 and TRBJ1-2, with D tentatively TRBD1 (5 bases). Germline CDR1 reads SGHAT; CDR2 reads FQNNGV. The CDR3 is 13 residues long. The V end was cut by 5 bases, the J end by 5 bases, with 12 bases between. CDR3 residues: CASSPGATYGYTF. As DNA, the CDR3 is TGTGCCAGCAGCCCCGGGGCTACTTATGGCTACACCTTC.